This T cell receptor beta chain was observed in a study of glioma-infiltrating T cells after dendritic cell vaccination. This CDR3 region has 14 residues. Trimming left V 2 bases short and J 4 bases short, with 10 bases between. Germline V gene sequence: CDR1 SGHTA, CDR2 FQGNSA. The assay was immunoSEQ multiplex PCR, and TCRdb's table has in-frame clones only and misses some. The sample has 99,000 or so clones, about 85% seen once. The sample's time point: after dendritic cell vaccination, including at tumor progression/relapse. The TCR sequence derives from a human donor with glioblastoma. The sequencing used blood, collected after dendritic cell vaccination. The chain employs TRBV7-2 and TRBJ2-3; D call uncertain. CDR3 coding DNA: TGTGCCAGCAGCTTAACTGCCGGGTCAGATACGCAGTATTTT. It is translated as CASSLTAGSDTQYF.